The source of this T cell receptor beta chain is a study of T cells after yellow fever vaccination. Overall study findings and caveats: Faster peaking, at day 5 versus 15, marked a secondary response that was weaker. Boosting was followed by the reappearance of most primary-vaccination clones (approximately 97% CD4, about 88% CD8).

The germline CDR1 and CDR2 sequences are SGHRS and YFSETQ. There are 16 residues in the CDR3. With 4 bases clipped from V and 1 base from J, the junction kept 10 bases outside the gene matches. In TCRdb, the 5' RACE reads were re-called with MiXCR into one record per CDR3 protein. The data contain 30,000 or so distinct CDR3 sequences, just under 6.5% of them seen just once; the ten biggest clones take up 25%. The sequencing here drew on PBMCs, either bulk or a sorted T-cell subset (CD4+, CD8+, memory, or dextramer-sorted; not recorded which), taken on the day of the yellow fever booster vaccination. The gene calls are TRBV5-1 and TRBJ2-7, with 8 bases identical to TRBD1. This receptor was taken from a man aged 25 to 40 who received the YFV17D yellow fever vaccine. The CDR3 DNA reads TGCGCCAGCAGCGACTACGGGACAGGCAGATCCTACGAGCAGTACTTC. Amino acids: CASSDYGTGRSYEQYF.